This note documents a single T cell receptor beta chain sequence. The antigen is unknown. The sample belongs to a study of shared clonotypes between healthy human individuals. Study results and caveats: Non-shared clonotypes were found to have lower generation probabilities than the clonotypes that were shared by all four of the sorted-subset donors. The sharing of 4% to 5.5% of naive CD4 clonotypes was seen across a few donors.

Naive CD4+ cells were CD45RA-selected; the remaining cells were memory. Tens of thousands of T cell genomes (roughly 220 ng DNA) went into each sorted-subset replicate. Data came from immunoSEQ multiplex PCR; TCRdb stores just in-frame clones and leaves some out. Among 2.3 million or so clones listed, approximately 95% were seen once. The CDR3 is 15 amino acids. V lost 0 bases, J lost 5 bases, and 6 bases stayed unmatched. Germline V gene data show CDR1 as SGHTA and CDR2 as FQGTGA. The TCR originated in a young man in good health. Some clones in this sample may be carry-over from other donors' samples. Sequencing was carried out using naive CD4+ T cells from PBMCs. Specified subset: CD45RA+ positively selected. The rearrangement links TRBV7-3 to TRBJ2-5; 7 nucleotides align to TRBD1. DNA of the CDR3: TGTGCCAGCAGCTTAACGCCAACAGGGGATGAGACCCAGTACTTC. Amino acid sequence: CASSLTPTGDETQYF.